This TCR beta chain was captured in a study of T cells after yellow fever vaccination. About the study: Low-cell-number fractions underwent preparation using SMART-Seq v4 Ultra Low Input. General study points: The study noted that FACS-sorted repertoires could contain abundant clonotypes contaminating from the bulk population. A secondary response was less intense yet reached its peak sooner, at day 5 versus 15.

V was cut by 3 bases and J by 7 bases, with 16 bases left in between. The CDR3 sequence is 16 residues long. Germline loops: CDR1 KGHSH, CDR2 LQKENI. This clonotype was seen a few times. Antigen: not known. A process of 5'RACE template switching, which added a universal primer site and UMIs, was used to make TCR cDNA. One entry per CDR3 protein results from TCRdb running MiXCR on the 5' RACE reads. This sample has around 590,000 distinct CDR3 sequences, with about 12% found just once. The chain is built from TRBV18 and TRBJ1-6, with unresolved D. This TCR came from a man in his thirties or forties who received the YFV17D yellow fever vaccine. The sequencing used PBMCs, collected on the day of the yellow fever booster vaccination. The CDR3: CASSPPGRSTNSPLHF. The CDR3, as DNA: TGTGCCAGCTCACCCCCGGGGAGAAGTACGAATTCACCCCTCCACTTT.